This TCR beta chain was recorded in a study of T-cell memory formation after mild COVID-19. Study overall: Largely, TCR clusters stayed within a single donor. Study-wide findings and caveats: Later expanders leaned CD4+, whereas clones that contracted between day 15 and 85 were balanced CD4/CD8.

5'RACE primed from the constant segment yielded TCR alpha and TCR beta cDNA libraries bearing sample barcodes and UMIs. TCRdb called the 5' RACE reads again in MiXCR, with one record for every CDR3 protein. The data hold 350,000 to 500,000 distinct CDR3 sequences, with more than 15% observed a single time. The sample holds a few counts of this clonotype. The antigen remains unidentified. Unmatched junction bases numbered 6, after V lost 4 bases and J lost 5 bases. The CDR3 contains 15 residues. CDR1 and CDR2 (germline): KGHDR, SFDVKD. Source material: PBMCs or a T cell subset sorted from them (not recorded which). This TCR was sampled from a man between 18 and 35 years old who had mild COVID-19 (a few samples of this study predate the infection). Cell type and time point are not known. The rearrangement joins TRBV24-1 to TRBJ2-5; 10 bases match TRBD1. The CDR3 bases are TGTGCCACCAGTGAGCCGACAGGGGGCCGGGAGACCCAGTACTTC. This encodes CATSEPTGGRETQYF.